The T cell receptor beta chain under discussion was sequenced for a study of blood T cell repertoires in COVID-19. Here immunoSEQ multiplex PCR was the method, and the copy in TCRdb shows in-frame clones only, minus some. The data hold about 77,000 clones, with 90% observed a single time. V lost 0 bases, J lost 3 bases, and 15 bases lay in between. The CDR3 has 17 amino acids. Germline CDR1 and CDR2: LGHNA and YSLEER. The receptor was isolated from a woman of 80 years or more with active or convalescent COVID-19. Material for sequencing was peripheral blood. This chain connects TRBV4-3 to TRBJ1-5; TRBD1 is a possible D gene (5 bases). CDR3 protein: CASSQDRWQGYNQPQHF. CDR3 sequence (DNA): TGCGCCAGCAGCCAAGATCGGTGGCAGGGCTACAATCAGCCCCAGCATTTT.